The 28 T cell receptor beta chains presented below share a single source sample, sequenced in a study of T cell responses to AZD1222 COVID-19 vaccine. Sequencing used immunoSEQ multiplex PCR; TCRdb keeps in-frame clones, though not all of them. The data contain approximately 200,000 clones, 87% of them singletons. Here the sequenced sample was peripheral blood, taken on day 0 of MenACWY control vaccination. These receptors all stem from an adult in good health.

This sequence joins TRBV5-4 and TRBJ1-2; D not certain. This CDR3 comprises 13 residues. The germline V gene has CDR1 SGHNT and CDR2 YYREEE (reference sequence). V was clipped by 5 bases and J by 3 bases, with 11 bases between them. Here the CDR3 reads CASSLDGYYGYTF. The CDR3 DNA is TGTGCCAGCAGTCTAGACGGTTACTATGGCTACACCTTC.

J is TRBJ2-3 and V is TRBV6-5; D uncertain. The CDR3 extends over 13 amino acids. The V gene's germline CDR1 is MNHEY and CDR2 SVGAGI. V was cut by 6 bases and J by 6 bases, with 13 bases left in between. The CDR3 DNA follows: TGTGCCAGCAGCGTTAAGGCGTCTGATACGCAGTATTTT. The encoded protein is CASSVKASDTQYF.

This clone was seen repeatedly, ten times or more. The chain carries TRBV7-9 and TRBJ2-7, with D tentatively TRBD2 (5 bases). Germline V gene data show CDR1 as SEHNR and CDR2 as FQNEAQ (reference sequence). V was cut by 3 bases and J by 1 base, with 10 bases left in between. The CDR3 totals 14 residues. CDR3: CASSFGERSYEQYF. The CDR3 DNA is TGTGCCAGCAGCTTCGGGGAAAGGTCCTACGAGCAGTACTTC.

This CDR3 is CASSLAPGLAGDNEQFF. CDR3 nucleotides: TGTGCCAGCAGCTTAGCGCCGGGACTAGCGGGAGACAATGAGCAGTTCTTC. This sequence joins TRBV7-9 and TRBJ2-1; 14 bases agree with TRBD2. CDR3 length: 17 residues. The V segment lost 0 bases and the J segment 5 bases; nucleotides outside the gene matches: 3. Germline V gene lookup returns CDR1 SEHNR and CDR2 FQNEAQ (reference sequence).

The count of this clone is one. This chain links TRBV29-1 with TRBJ2-2; D gene unclear. The V gene's germline CDR1 is SQVTM and CDR2 ANQGSEA. The CDR3 extends over 13 amino acids. V lost 4 bases, J lost 2 bases, and 8 bases lay in between. The CDR3 DNA reads as TGCAGCGTTGTGCACAGCAACACCGGGGAGCTGTTTTTT. Translation gives CSVVHSNTGELFF.

The chain couples TRBV7-2 to TRBJ2-3; the match to TRBD2 covers 8 bases. The CDR3 is made up of 16 amino acids. The V segment lost 3 bases and the J segment 2 bases; nucleotides outside the gene matches: 7. CDR1 is SGHTA and CDR2 is FQGNSA in the germline V gene. CDR3 residues: CASSLTGTSFTDTQYF. The CDR3 DNA reads as TGTGCCAGCAGCTTGACCGGGACTAGTTTCACAGATACGCAGTATTTT.

DNA of the CDR3: TGTGCCAGCAGCCCCAGACAGGGCCCACCGGGGGAGACCCAGTACTTC. Translated, it gives CASSPRQGPPGETQYF. The V call is TRBV9, the J call TRBJ2-5, with 7 bases identical to TRBD1. From germline, CDR1 is SGDLS and CDR2 YYNGEE. The CDR3 is 16 residues long. J gave up 5 bases and V 4 bases, and 14 bases lay outside the gene matches.

J is TRBJ1-1 and V is TRBV11-2; no clear D. Deletions cut 0 bases from V and 5 bases from J, with 7 bases between. Germline CDR1 reads SGHAT; CDR2 reads FQNNGV. This CDR3 comprises 13 residues. The CDR3 reads CASSLDLRTEAFF. The CDR3 region has the DNA TGTGCCAGCAGCTTAGATTTGAGGACTGAAGCTTTCTTT.

The chain couples TRBV7-9 to TRBJ1-2; D gene unclear. V shed 1 base and J shed 8 bases, with 11 bases lying between them. Germline V CDR1 and CDR2: SEHNR, FQNEAQ (reference sequence). The CDR3 length is 13 residues. DNA for the CDR3: TGTGCCAGCAGCTTAGGGGCCCTGCAGGGCTACACCTTC. This encodes CASSLGALQGYTF.

The chain carries TRBV5-1 and TRBJ1-1; 7 bases agree with TRBD1. This CDR3 has 14 amino acids. CDR1 and CDR2 from the germline V gene are SGHRS and YFSETQ. J gave up 6 bases and V 0 bases, and 5 bases lay outside the gene matches. DNA for the CDR3: TGCGCCAGCAGCTTGGGGGGACAGTCCCCTGAAGCTTTCTTT. Protein sequence: CASSLGGQSPEAFF.

V usage is TRBV12-3 or TRBV12-4 and J usage is TRBJ2-3; D might be TRBD2 (6 bases). This CDR3 has 13 amino acids. With 8 bases removed from V and 3 bases from J, the gap between germline ends came to 12 bases. DNA for the CDR3: TGTGCCAGCTCGGGACTCGGGACAGATACGCAGTATTTT. It specifies CASSGLGTDTQYF.

This chain joins TRBV16 and TRBJ2-2; a weak D match, TRBD1 (6 bases). Trimming took off 5 bases at V and 2 bases at J, with 15 bases between the two ends. The length of the CDR3 is 16 residues. Germline V gene lookup returns CDR1 KGHSY and CDR2 FQNENV. This CDR3 is CASSFSQGRNTGELFF. CDR3 DNA: TGTGCCAGCAGCTTCTCCCAGGGGAGAAACACCGGGGAGCTGTTTTTT. Complete variable domain (other parts from reference TRBV16 and TRBJ2-2): GEEVAQTPKHLVRGEGQKAKLYCAPIKGHSYVFWYQQVLKNEFKFLISFQNENVFDETGMPKERFSAKCLPNSPCSLEIQATKLEDSAVYFCASSFSQGRNTGELFFGEGSRLTVL.

This chain connects TRBV7-3 to TRBJ1-3; D may be TRBD1 (6 bases). Looked up from germline, CDR1 is SGHTA and CDR2 is FQGTGA. The CDR3 contains 14 residues. The V end lost 5 bases, the J end lost 4 bases, and 12 bases lay between the germline ends. This CDR3 reads CASSPTGSGNTIYF. CDR3 nucleotides: TGTGCCAGCAGCCCGACAGGTTCCGGAAACACCATATATTTT.

This clone was detected only once. V is TRBV18 and J is TRBJ2-1; D might be TRBD1 (8 bases). V gave up 6 bases and J gave up 0 bases, with 18 bases separating them. This CDR3 comprises 17 residues. In germline, CDR1 is KGHSH, CDR2 LQKENI. CDR3 sequence (DNA): TGTGCCAGCTCCCTCAAACAGGGGGGGAGCTCCTACAATGAGCAGTTCTTC. Translated, it gives CASSLKQGGSSYNEQFF. The whole variable domain, remainder taken from reference TRBV18 and TRBJ2-1, is NAGVMQNPRHLVRRRGQEARLRCSPMKGHSHVYWYRQLPEEGLKFMVYLQKENIIDESGMPKERFSAEFPKEGPSILRIQQVVRGDSAAYFCASSLKQGGSSYNEQFFGPGTRLTVL.

The chain has TRBV27 and TRBJ1-1; D is perhaps TRBD1 (5 bases). This CDR3 comprises 15 residues. V gave up 0 bases and J gave up 6 bases, with 14 bases separating them. Germline V gene lookup returns CDR1 MNHEY and CDR2 SMNVEV (reference sequence). CDR3 loop: CASSLSPMGTAEAFF. The CDR3 DNA sequence: TGTGCCAGCAGTTTATCGCCGATGGGGACGGCTGAAGCTTTCTTT.

CDR3 sequence: CSVEDGSSGANVLTF. The CDR3 nucleotides are TGCAGCGTTGAAGACGGCAGCTCTGGGGCCAACGTCCTGACTTTC. The V gene is TRBV29-1, the J gene TRBJ2-6; no firm D call. V dropped 0 bases and J dropped 0 bases, with 6 bases sitting between them. The CDR3 totals 15 residues. In germline, CDR1 is SQVTM, CDR2 ANQGSEA. The entire variable domain, with the rest obtained from reference TRBV29-1 and TRBJ2-6, is as follows: SAVISQKPSRDICQRGTSLTIQCQVDSQVTMMFWYRQQPGQSLTLIATANQGSEATYESGFVIDKFPISRPNLTFSTLTVSNMSPEDSSIYLCSVEDGSSGANVLTFGAGSRLTVL.

The V gene is TRBV12-3 or TRBV12-4, the J gene TRBJ2-2, with 9 bases aligning to TRBD2. Trimming removed 6 bases from V and 4 bases from J; junction bases left unmatched: 0. The CDR3 is 13 residues long. CDR3 amino acids: CASRLAGTGELFF. The CDR3 nucleotides read TGTGCCAGCAGACTAGCGGGCACCGGGGAGCTGTTTTTT.

The V and J genes are TRBV4-2 and TRBJ2-5; either TRBD1 or TRBD2 may fit D (5 bases each). Germline V gene data show CDR1 as LGHNA and CDR2 as YNFKEQ. The CDR3 extends over 16 amino acids. Trimming took off 1 base at V and 1 base at J, with 13 bases between the two ends. The CDR3 protein is CASSQARDPPQETQYF. The CDR3 DNA is TGTGCCAGCAGCCAAGCAAGGGACCCCCCCCAAGAGACCCAGTACTTC.

A single count supports this clone. The chain employs TRBV4-1 and TRBJ2-7; the D gene could be TRBD1 or TRBD2 (6 bases each). The germline V gene has CDR1 MGHRA and CDR2 YSYEKL. The V end was cut by 0 bases, the J end by 5 bases, with 8 bases between. This CDR3 region has 13 residues. CDR3 in DNA: TGCGCCAGCAGCCAAGATAGGGGGGACGAGCAGTACTTC. Encoded protein: CASSQDRGDEQYF.

The chain links TRBV19 to TRBJ1-5, with D possibly matching TRBD1 (5 bases). Per germline, CDR1 LNHDA and CDR2 SQIVND (reference sequence). The CDR3 spans 15 residues. The V gene lost 5 bases and the J gene lost 6 bases, with 17 bases spanning the gap. The CDR3 protein is CASSGGTGGGQPQHF. The CDR3 DNA reads as TGTGCCAGTAGTGGAGGGACGGGCGGGGGTCAGCCCCAGCATTTT.

The J gene is TRBJ1-1, the V gene TRBV30; D remains ambiguous. The germline CDR1 and CDR2 sequences are GTSNPN and SVGIG (reference sequence). Trimming took 0 bases from V and 2 from J, leaving 4 bases between them. This CDR3 comprises 12 residues. The CDR3 nucleotides are TGTGCCTGGAGTGTTCCCAACACTGAAGCTTTCTTT. Translating it yields CAWSVPNTEAFF.

The chain combines TRBV27 with TRBJ2-2; TRBD1 aligns across 12 bases. V was pared by 6 bases and J by 4 bases, with 6 bases of the junction left unmatched. CDR3 size: 16 residues. Looked up from germline, CDR1 is MNHEY and CDR2 is SMNVEV (reference sequence). CDR3 protein: CASRPGTGGSTGELFF. The CDR3 bases are TGTGCCAGCAGGCCCGGGACAGGGGGCAGCACCGGGGAGCTGTTTTTT.

The chain carries TRBV10-2 and TRBJ1-2, with D possibly TRBD1 on 6 matching bases. Germline CDR1 and CDR2: WSHSY and SAAADI. The length of the CDR3 is 13 residues. V was trimmed by 8 bases and J by 1 base, leaving 11 bases between them. The CDR3 DNA is TGCGCCAGCGGGACAAGCCTTAACTATGGCTACACCTTC. The encoded protein is CASGTSLNYGYTF.

This chain connects TRBV27 to TRBJ2-7; 12 bases are shared with TRBD2. J was trimmed by 7 bases and V by 1 base; bases with no gene match: 8. The CDR3 has 16 amino acids. From germline, CDR1 is MNHEY and CDR2 SMNVEV (reference sequence). The CDR3 nucleotides read TGTGCCAGCAGTTTATTGACTAGCGGGAGCGGGGTTGAGCAGTACTTC. Protein product: CASSLLTSGSGVEQYF.

V and J are TRBV27 and TRBJ1-6; possibly TRBD1 for D (6 bases). V lost 5 bases and J lost 8, with 19 bases in between. Germline assignment: CDR1 MNHEY and CDR2 SMNVEV (reference sequence). The CDR3 contains 16 residues. The chain's CDR3 is CASSGGGGLGDSPLHF. DNA of the CDR3: TGTGCCAGCAGTGGGGGAGGGGGTCTGGGTGATTCACCCCTCCACTTT.

This sequence joins TRBV30 and TRBJ2-1; 7 bases map to TRBD2. The CDR3 extends over 13 amino acids. CDR1 and CDR2 (germline): GTSNPN, SVGIG (reference sequence). V shed 7 bases and J 4 bases; nucleotides not matched to a gene: 7. CDR3 sequence (DNA): TGTGCCTCCTCCTGGCGGGAGTACAATGAGCAGTTCTTC. This translates into CASSWREYNEQFF.

This chain connects TRBV6-2 or TRBV6-3 to TRBJ1-1; D gene ambiguous. V shed 4 bases and J shed 0 bases, with 12 bases lying between them. CDR3 length equals 15 residues. Germline CDR1 MNHEY, CDR2 SVGEGT. As DNA, the CDR3 is TGTGCCAGCAGTTTAGGCCAAGGGATGAACACTGAAGCTTTCTTT. Translated: CASSLGQGMNTEAFF.

The rearrangement uses TRBV7-2 and TRBJ1-2; 8 bases are a match to TRBD1. V was clipped by 4 bases and J by 4 bases; unmatched bases: 5. The length of the CDR3 is 14 residues. The germline gives CDR1 SGHTA, CDR2 FQGNSA. The CDR3 DNA sequence: TGTGCCAGCAGCTCTGGACAGGGTGGCTATGGCTACACCTTC. This gives the protein CASSSGQGGYGYTF.